This T cell receptor (beta chain) was sequenced in a study of T cell repertoires in ileal Crohn's disease. Looking at the study overall: At postoperative colonoscopy, neoterminal ileum biopsies were taken as M6.

Time point of the sample: neoterminal ileum biopsy at postoperative endoscopy, about 6 months after surgery. Eligibility required adulthood, ileal or ileocolonic Crohn's disease and indicated ileocolonic resection. Study results and caveats: Clonality above 26.8% at surgery always came with endoscopic recurrence.

Data came from immunoSEQ multiplex PCR; TCRdb stores just in-frame clones and leaves some out. The sample lists around 3,100 clones; 75% to 90% were seen once. About this clone itself: Antigen: not known.

Germline lookup yields CDR1 SGHRS and CDR2 YFSETQ. Trimming left V 0 bases short and J 6 bases short, with 4 bases between. The length of the CDR3 is 13 residues. This TCR was recovered from an adult with Crohn's disease. This chain links TRBV5-1 with TRBJ1-6; D remains ambiguous. The sequencing sample was made of ileal tissue. The CDR3, as DNA: TGCGCCAGCAGCTTGGACACTAATTCACCCCTCCACTTT. As protein: CASSLDTNSPLHF.